Listed below are T cell receptor beta chains from one sample, sequenced in a study of CD8 T cells in ankylosing spondylitis. MiXCR, applied by TCRdb to the 5' RACE reads, yields one record per CDR3 protein. The table lists fewer than 400,000 distinct CDR3 sequences, approximately 8% of them singletons. Material for sequencing was blood, either unsorted or a sorted T cell fraction (not recorded which). The origin of the receptors is a male donor with ankylosing spondylitis. The CDR3 runs from the conserved cysteine through the conserved F or W. The D gene is left open where the match is weak. A row's size may be missing; if present it is once, few, many or a size class.

J,D,V,size,CDR3,DNA
TRBJ2-3,TRBD2,TRBV9,.,CASSSGIVTDTQYF,TGTGCCAGCAGCAGCGGGATTGTCACAGATACGCAGTATTTT
TRBJ2-7,TRBD2,TRBV5-1,many,CATYSGMSSYEQYF,TGCGCCACCTATAGCGGGATGAGCTCCTACGAGCAGTACTTC
TRBJ2-7,.,TRBV5-6,.,CASSPRFLDPYEQYF,TGTGCCAGCAGCCCCCGTTTCCTCGACCCCTACGAGCAGTACTTC
TRBJ2-1,.,TRBV9,few,CASSVGGDGGVNEQFF,TGTGCCAGCAGCGTAGGGGGGGACGGGGGAGTAAATGAGCAGTTCTTC
TRBJ2-7,TRBD2,TRBV29-1,.,CSITSGGTEQYF,TGCAGCATCACCTCGGGAGGGACCGAGCAGTACTTC
TRBJ1-5,TRBD1,TRBV2,.,CASRARTGNSNQPQHF,TGTGCCAGCAGAGCCCGGACAGGAAATAGCAATCAGCCCCAGCATTTT
TRBJ2-2,.,TRBV29-1,.,CSVGRVQATGELFF,TGCAGCGTTGGGAGGGTCCAAGCCACCGGGGAGCTGTTTTTT
TRBJ1-1,TRBD1,TRBV20-1,few,CSADTDRGHTEAFF,TGCAGTGCCGACACCGACAGGGGACACACTGAAGCTTTCTTT
TRBJ2-7,.,TRBV28,few,CASSLVPPPRYEQYF,TGTGCCAGCAGTTTAGTCCCCCCCCCACGATACGAGCAGTACTTC
TRBJ2-2,.,TRBV30,.,CAWTRLAFTGELFF,TGTGCCTGGACTCGCCTAGCGTTTACCGGGGAGCTGTTTTTT
TRBJ2-3,TRBD1,TRBV27,.,CASTRTGMTDTQYF,TGTGCCAGCACCCGGACAGGGATGACAGATACGCAGTATTTT
TRBJ2-3,TRBD2,TRBV4-2,many,CASSQDPGLGTDTQYF,TGTGCCAGCAGCCAAGACCCGGGACTAGGCACAGATACGCAGTATTTT
TRBJ1-3,.,TRBV4-2,many,CASSQVRSRAGNTIYF,TGTGCCAGCAGCCAAGTCCGGTCCAGGGCTGGAAACACCATATATTTT
TRBJ2-2,.,TRBV5-1,.,CASSEGISHTGELFF,TGCGCCAGCAGTGAGGGTATATCTCACACCGGGGAGCTGTTTTTT
TRBJ2-1,.,TRBV20-1,many,CSARRGTSTGGEQFF,TGCAGTGCTAGAAGGGGGACATCGACGGGCGGTGAGCAGTTCTTC
TRBJ2-1,.,TRBV5-1,few,CASSLISSDQLSSYNEQFF,TGCGCCAGCAGCTTGATCTCTAGCGACCAATTAAGCTCCTACAATGAGCAGTTCTTC
TRBJ2-2,.,TRBV5-1,.,CASSLSPPSDYTGELFF,TGCGCCAGCAGCTTGTCCCCACCTAGCGACTACACCGGGGAGCTGTTTTTT
TRBJ2-3,.,TRBV5-1,few,CASSPFAGLWTDTQYF,TGCGCCAGCAGCCCCTTCGCGGGTTTGTGGACAGATACGCAGTATTTT
TRBJ1-5,TRBD1,TRBV10-3,many,CAVGGGQRYSNQPQHF,TGTGCCGTTGGGGGGGGACAGAGATATAGCAATCAGCCCCAGCATTTT
TRBJ2-5,.,TRBV7-2,many,CASSLSHSETQYF,TGTGCCAGCAGCTTAAGCCACTCAGAGACCCAGTACTTC
TRBJ1-5,.,TRBV19,few,CASSMSAGGNQPQHF,TGTGCCAGTAGTATGAGCGCAGGGGGCAATCAGCCCCAGCATTTT
TRBJ2-1,TRBD2,TRBV11-2,few,CASSLVVAGVFRSYNEQFF,TGTGCCAGCAGCTTAGTTGTGGCGGGAGTGTTTCGCTCCTACAATGAGCAGTTCTTC
TRBJ2-6,TRBD2,TRBV12-3/TRBV12-4,many,CASTTSGASGANVLTF,TGTGCCAGCACGACTAGCGGAGCCTCTGGGGCCAACGTCCTGACTTTC
TRBJ1-4,.,TRBV5-6,few,CASSLYQDGSNEKLFF,TGTGCCAGCAGCTTGTATCAGGACGGATCTAATGAAAAACTGTTTTTT
TRBJ2-5,TRBD1,TRBV12-3/TRBV12-4,few,CASSPGQDQETQYF,TGTGCCAGCAGTCCCGGACAGGACCAAGAGACCCAGTACTTC
TRBJ2-7,.,TRBV6-2/TRBV6-3,.,CASGVYEQYF,TGTGCCAGCGGGGTCTACGAGCAGTACTTC
TRBJ2-7,TRBD2,TRBV7-9,few,CASSLPAGGRYEQYF,TGTGCCAGCAGCCTCCCGGCGGGAGGGAGGTACGAGCAGTACTTC
TRBJ2-7,.,TRBV28,.,CASSLTLQGPEQYF,TGTGCCAGCAGTTTAACTTTACAGGGACCCGAGCAGTACTTC
TRBJ2-7,.,TRBV29-1,many,CSAQQAYEQYF,TGCAGCGCCCAACAGGCCTACGAGCAGTACTTC
TRBJ2-5,.,TRBV5-1,.,CASSQPPGAGAETQYF,TGCGCCAGCAGCCAGCCTCCGGGGGCAGGCGCCGAGACCCAGTACTTC
TRBJ2-1,TRBD2,TRBV28,.,CASSLRGDNEQFF,TGTGCCAGCAGTTTACGGGGGGACAATGAGCAGTTCTTC
TRBJ2-3,TRBD1,TRBV20-1,few,CSSDRGESTDTQYF,TGCAGTTCAGACAGGGGTGAAAGCACAGATACGCAGTATTTT
TRBJ1-1,.,TRBV5-1,few,CASSPPGRTEAFF,TGCGCCAGCAGCCCTCCGGGGCGCACTGAAGCTTTCTTT
TRBJ2-2,.,TRBV7-9,few,CASSSYASGELFF,TGTGCCAGCAGCTCCTACGCTAGCGGGGAGCTGTTTTTT
TRBJ2-3,TRBD2,TRBV4-2,.,CASSRGLAPDTQYF,TGTGCCAGCAGCCGAGGACTAGCGCCAGATACGCAGTATTTT
TRBJ2-1,.,TRBV9,.,CASSVVPGINNEQFF,TGTGCCAGCAGCGTAGTACCCGGGATCAACAATGAGCAGTTCTTC
TRBJ1-3,.,TRBV5-1,.,CASSTGTPGNTIYF,TGCGCCAGCAGCACAGGGACACCTGGAAACACCATATATTTT
TRBJ2-5,.,TRBV10-3,few,CAISESAGAEETQYF,TGTGCCATCAGTGAGTCTGCGGGGGCAGAAGAGACCCAGTACTTC
TRBJ2-1,.,TRBV5-1,many,CASSLASSSYNEQFF,TGCGCCAGCAGCTTGGCCAGCAGCTCCTACAATGAGCAGTTCTTC
TRBJ1-5,.,TRBV20-1,few,CSVQEYSNQPQHF,TGCAGTGTACAGGAGTATAGCAATCAGCCCCAGCATTTT
TRBJ2-3,.,TRBV4-2,few,CASSPSVAVALSTDTQYF,TGTGCCAGCAGCCCTTCGGTTGCGGTAGCCTTAAGCACAGATACGCAGTATTTT
TRBJ2-6,TRBD2,TRBV6-2/TRBV6-3,.,CASSQTSGYSGANVLTF,TGTGCCAGCAGCCAGACTAGCGGTTACTCTGGGGCCAACGTCCTGACTTTC
TRBJ2-7,.,TRBV2,few,CASSEAFYEQYF,TGTGCCAGCAGTGAAGCCTTTTACGAGCAGTACTTC
TRBJ2-7,.,TRBV20-1,few,CSAAMNGGGSYEQYF,TGCAGTGCCGCTATGAACGGCGGAGGCTCCTACGAGCAGTACTTC
TRBJ2-7,TRBD2,TRBV9,many,CASSPTSGRVLPDEQYF,TGTGCCAGCAGCCCCACTAGCGGGAGGGTCCTCCCTGACGAGCAGTACTTC
TRBJ2-7,.,TRBV5-1,.,CASSITGTHEQYF,TGCGCCAGCAGTATCACCGGGACTCACGAGCAGTACTTC